Each of the 24 T cell receptor beta chains below was sequenced from the same sample in a study of T cell repertoires in cytomegalovirus infection (dated by TCRdb to between 2018 and 2021). The sequencing machine was an Illumina HiSeq 1500. Starting from the raw public reads, TCRdb applied fastp trimming at Q25, assembled clones with MiXCR and retained in-frame beta chains. Rows with one shared CDR3 protein collapse into an entry with the most common genes and DNA. This sample comprises about 230,000 distinct CDR3 sequences, 6% to 8% of them detected only once. Of the sample, about 6.3% is held by the ten largest clones. The sequenced material came from PBMCs. The receptor source for this set is a human donor in good health (CMV status not recorded). Some clones in this sample may be carry-over from other donors' samples.

At least ten counts were recorded for this clonotype. The chain combines TRBV2 with TRBJ2-4; weak D call: TRBD2 (5 bases). The CDR3 loop spans 14 amino acids. V lost 6 bases and J 2 bases, leaving 11 bases between the germline ends. Per germline, CDR1 SNHLY and CDR2 FYNNEI. In DNA, the CDR3 is TGTGCCAGCAGGGAGGTGGAAACCAAAAACATTCAGTACTTC. As protein: CASREVETKNIQYF.

This clonotype was seen many times. The chain joins TRBV6-5 to TRBJ1-5; a weak D match, TRBD1 (5 bases). Per the germline V gene, CDR1 is MNHEY and CDR2 is SVGAGI. The germline V and J ends were trimmed by 2 bases and 1 base, with 12 bases remaining between them. The CDR3 has 16 residues. CDR3 sequence (DNA): TGTGCCAGCAGTTACGGGGGTCTAGGGAGCAATCAGCCCCAGCATTTT. It specifies CASSYGGLGSNQPQHF.

This clonotype was counted a few times. The J gene is TRBJ1-5, the V gene TRBV20-1; 11 bases map to TRBD1. This CDR3 is built from 16 residues. Germline assignment: CDR1 DFQATT and CDR2 SNEGSKA (reference sequence). V was clipped by 5 bases and J by 0 bases; unmatched bases: 6. CDR3 coding DNA: TGCAGTGCTCAGGGACAGGGGGTGAATAGCAATCAGCCCCAGCATTTT. As protein: CSAQGQGVNSNQPQHF.

In this sample, this clonotype turned up many times. The gene calls are TRBV6-5 and TRBJ1-2; D is perhaps TRBD1 (5 bases). The CDR3 is made up of 13 amino acids. V was clipped by 6 bases and J by 5 bases, with 13 bases between them. Germline CDR1 is MNHEY and CDR2 is SVGAGI. The CDR3 coding sequence is TGTGCCAGCAGGAGGGGCCACTCATATGGCTACACCTTC. The encoded protein is CASRRGHSYGYTF.

This clonotype was detected ten times or more. The V call is TRBV15, the J call TRBJ2-3; no clear D. The CDR3 covers 15 residues. Germline values: CDR1 LNHNV, CDR2 YYDKDF (reference sequence). Trimming removed 0 bases at V and 2 bases at J, with 9 bases between. The CDR3 spells CATSRDKADTDTQYF. For the CDR3, the DNA is TGTGCCACCAGCAGAGATAAGGCGGACACAGATACGCAGTATTTT.

This clonotype was seen ten or more times. CDR3 in amino acids: CASSLEGRNTGELFF. CDR3 coding DNA: TGTGCCAGCAGCTTGGAGGGACGGAACACCGGGGAGCTGTTTTTT. The V call is TRBV5-6, the J call TRBJ2-2; D is tentatively TRBD1 or TRBD2 (5 bases each). Germline-derived CDR1 and CDR2 are SGHDT and YYEEEE. The CDR3 totals 15 residues. The germline V and J ends were trimmed by 0 bases and 1 base, with 7 bases remaining between them.

This clonotype occurred a few times. The chain is built from TRBV29-1 and TRBJ1-1, with a weak D call TRBD1 (5 bases). The CDR3 loop spans 14 amino acids. The germline V gene encodes CDR1 SQVTM and CDR2 ANQGSEA. V lost 6 bases to trimming and J lost 0 bases, with 14 bases between them. CDR3 residues: CSVRSRDLNTEAFF. In DNA, the CDR3 is TGCAGCGTCCGTTCCCGGGACCTGAACACTGAAGCTTTCTTT.

The chain joins TRBV29-1 to TRBJ1-2; D gene unclear. CDR1 is SQVTM, CDR2 ANQGSEA, per germline. The CDR3 consists of 13 residues. Trimming cost V 7 bases and J 3 bases, with 15 bases left between them. CDR3 in DNA: TGCAGCGCACCCGGGGAGGTTGACTATGGCTACACCTTC. This encodes CSAPGEVDYGYTF.

This clonotype was picked up a small number of times. This chain joins TRBV29-1 and TRBJ2-1; 8 bases line up with TRBD2. V dropped 6 bases and J dropped 3; count of bases not matched to a gene: 10. The CDR3 is 15 amino acids. The germline V gene encodes CDR1 SQVTM and CDR2 ANQGSEA. As DNA, the CDR3 is TGCAGCGTCGCCCGGGGGGGCGCGGGCTACAATGAGCAGTTCTTC. Amino acid sequence: CSVARGGAGYNEQFF.

At least ten counts were recorded for this clonotype. The V and J genes are TRBV7-9 and TRBJ2-1; 10 bases map to TRBD1. The V gene's germline CDR1 is SEHNR and CDR2 FQNEAQ (reference sequence). This CDR3 is 20 amino acids long. The V gene end was trimmed by 4 bases and the J gene end by 0 bases; junction bases not matched to a gene: 15. The CDR3 DNA is TGTGCCAGCAGCTACCCCAAAAAGGGTGGACAGGGGGTCTCCTACAATGAGCAGTTCTTC. It translates to CASSYPKKGGQGVSYNEQFF.

This clonotype showed up many times. Here the CDR3 reads CASSNYHRGGTEAFF. The CDR3 nucleotides are TGTGCCAGCAGTAACTATCACAGGGGGGGCACTGAAGCTTTCTTT. V is TRBV27 and J is TRBJ1-1, with 8 bases aligning to TRBD1. Germline CDR1 MNHEY, CDR2 SMNVEV (reference sequence). V lost 5 bases, J lost 4 bases, and 9 bases stayed unmatched. CDR3 length equals 15 residues.

The rearrangement links TRBV3-1 to TRBJ2-6, with no clear D. CDR1 is LGHDT and CDR2 is YNNKEL in the germline V gene (reference sequence). The CDR3 is made up of 18 amino acids. V was pared by 5 bases and J by 0 bases, with 17 bases between. This chain's CDR3 is CASSRFIDGYSGANVLTF. The CDR3 coding sequence is TGTGCCAGCAGCAGATTTATCGACGGATACTCTGGGGCCAACGTCCTGACTTTC.

This clonotype came up many times. The CDR3 protein is CASSSRGAPGNTEAFF. CDR3 sequence (DNA): TGTGCCAGTAGTTCGAGGGGGGCGCCGGGGAACACTGAAGCTTTCTTT. The rearrangement joins TRBV19 to TRBJ1-1; D may be TRBD1 (6 bases). Deletions cut 5 bases from V and 1 base from J, with 17 bases between. The CDR3 runs 16 residues. Per germline, CDR1 LNHDA and CDR2 SQIVND (reference sequence). Using reference TRBV19 and TRBJ1-1 for the parts outside the CDR3, the full variable domain is DGGITQSPKYLFRKEGQNVTLSCEQNLNHDAMYWYRQDPGQGLRLIYYSQIVNDFQKGDIAEGYSVSREKKESFPLTVTSAQKNPTAFYLCASSSRGAPGNTEAFFGQGTRLTVV.

This clonotype came up many times. This sequence joins TRBV6-2 or TRBV6-3 and TRBJ1-5; TRBD1 aligns across 8 bases. V was clipped by 4 bases and J by 0 bases; unmatched bases: 2. The germline gives CDR1 MNHEY, CDR2 SVGEGT. The CDR3 sequence is 15 residues long. DNA of the CDR3: TGTGCCAGCAGTTGGACAGGGAGTAGCAATCAGCCCCAGCATTTT. Translated: CASSWTGSSNQPQHF.

This clonotype has a count of ten or more. The gene calls are TRBV7-2 and TRBJ2-2; no firm D call. The germline V gene encodes CDR1 SGHTA and CDR2 FQGNSA. V was pared by 1 base and J by 8 bases, with 14 bases between. This CDR3 region has 15 residues. The CDR3 reads CASSLVKMDTGELFF. In nucleotides, the CDR3 is TGTGCCAGCAGCTTAGTGAAGATGGATACTGGGGAGCTGTTTTTT.

A few counts support this clonotype. J is TRBJ2-7 and V is TRBV14; D possibly corresponds to TRBD1 (7 bases). CDR1 is SGHDN, CDR2 FVKESK, per germline. CDR3 size: 15 residues. Trimming took 4 bases from V and 3 from J, leaving 16 bases between them. CDR3 loop: CASSPLGGQLYEQYF. The CDR3 DNA reads as TGTGCCAGCAGCCCCCTGGGGGGACAGCTCTACGAGCAGTACTTC.

This clonotype was seen many times. The chain couples TRBV19 to TRBJ2-3; perhaps TRBD1 as D (7 bases). Germline assignment: CDR1 LNHDA and CDR2 SQIVND (reference sequence). Between the trimmed V and J ends, which lost 6 bases and 6 bases, there was a span of 19 bases. The CDR3 length is 15 residues. CDR3 sequence: CASRGGTDLKDTQYF. In DNA, the CDR3 is TGTGCCAGTAGGGGCGGGACAGACCTCAAGGATACGCAGTATTTT.

This clonotype was detected ten times or more. This sequence joins TRBV20-1 and TRBJ2-5; 10 bases align to TRBD1. The CDR3 is 13 residues long. V dropped 3 bases and J dropped 5; count of bases not matched to a gene: 3. Per germline, CDR1 DFQATT and CDR2 SNEGSKA (reference sequence). CDR3: CSARTGGGETQYF. CDR3 sequence (DNA): TGCAGTGCTAGGACAGGGGGCGGTGAGACCCAGTACTTC.

This clonotype was detected ten times or more. CDR3 nucleotide sequence: TGTGCCAGCAGCTTAGTCCAGAGCCAAGAGACCCAGTACTTC. This sequence encodes CASSLVQSQETQYF. This chain links TRBV7-2 with TRBJ2-5; D unresolved. Trimming left V 1 base short and J 1 base short, with 7 bases between. The CDR3 runs 14 residues. Germline values: CDR1 SGHTA, CDR2 FQGNSA. The full variable domain, completed using reference TRBV7-2 and TRBJ2-5, is GAGVSQSPSNKVTEKGKDVELRCDPISGHTALYWYRQSLGQGLEFLIYFQGNSAPDKSGLPSDRFSAERTGGSVSTLTIQRTQQEDSAVYLCASSLVQSQETQYFGPGTRLLVL.

This clonotype was seen at least ten times. The chain is built from TRBV12-3 or TRBV12-4 and TRBJ1-2, with D hard to call. V was cut by 2 bases and J by 8 bases, with 9 bases left in between. The CDR3 has 12 amino acids. The CDR3 DNA reads TGTGCCAGCAGTTTACTCGCCTCGGGCTACACCTTC. Translating gives CASSLLASGYTF.

This chain connects TRBV29-1 to TRBJ2-3; 10 positions match TRBD2. V gave up 6 bases and J gave up 5 bases; unmatched junction bases: 8. Germline CDR1 and CDR2: SQVTM and ANQGSEA. This CDR3 has 14 amino acids. This CDR3 reads CSVGTSESLDTQYF. The DNA for the CDR3 is TGCAGCGTGGGGACTAGCGAGTCACTAGATACGCAGTATTTT.

The CDR3 nucleotides are TGTGCCATCAGTGAGGGCCAAGAGACCCAGTACTTC. It specifies CAISEGQETQYF. The V call is TRBV10-3, the J call TRBJ2-5; D gene ambiguous. V was pared by 2 bases and J by 1 base, with 2 bases between. The germline V gene encodes CDR1 ENHRY and CDR2 SYGVKD. The CDR3 sequence is 12 residues long.

This clonotype was picked up a small number of times. The chain recombines TRBV20-1 with TRBJ2-3, with D hard to call. CDR1 and CDR2 (germline): DFQATT, SNEGSKA (reference sequence). Trimming cost V 4 bases and J 6 bases, with 5 bases left between them. The CDR3 covers 10 residues. In nucleotides, the CDR3 is TGCAGTGCTACATTGGATACGCAGTATTTT. This encodes CSATLDTQYF.

There are many counts of this clonotype. The chain has TRBV4-2 and TRBJ2-7; 7 positions agree with TRBD1. CDR3 length: 12 residues. Germline assignment: CDR1 LGHNA and CDR2 YNFKEQ. Trimming at V came to 4 bases and at J to 5 bases, leaving 2 bases not matched to a gene. The CDR3 reads CASSPGGNEQYF. DNA of the CDR3: TGTGCCAGCAGCCCAGGGGGAAACGAGCAGTACTTC.